One T cell receptor beta chain is described in this entry. Trimming pared 7 bases from V and 0 bases from J, leaving 10 bases between. From germline, CDR1 is SGDLS and CDR2 YYNGEE. The CDR3 extends over 13 amino acids. Method: immunoSEQ multiplex PCR; TCRdb's copy keeps in-frame clones and lacks some. The sample has about 130,000 clones; just under 85% are singletons. This sample was included in a study of blood T cell repertoires in COVID-19. Study context: The samples span acute and convalescent COVID-19 from the United States, Italy and Spain. PBMCs, B-cell-depleted T cells, or T cells were the source of the cDNA or gDNA that made up the material.

The J gene is TRBJ1-1, the V gene TRBV9; tentative D call: TRBD1 (5 bases). Sequencing used peripheral blood. The sequence was obtained from an elderly woman with acute or convalescent COVID-19. CDR3 sequence (DNA): TGTGCCAGCGGGGAGGGGCTGAACACTGAAGCTTTCTTT. Protein sequence: CASGEGLNTEAFF.